These 31 T cell receptor beta chains were all obtained from the same sample, sequenced in a study of human CD8 memory T cell subsets. Production of TCR beta libraries used UMI-labeled 5' RACE as the method. TCRdb reworked the 5' RACE reads into one entry per CDR3 protein, no DNA. This sample contains approximately 9,300 distinct CDR3 sequences. Sequencing input: CD8+ stem-like memory T cells (TSCM and TCM) sorted from PBMCs. Subset meaning: stem-like memory CD8 T cells (TSTEM), CCR7+ PD-1- TIGIT-. These TCRs come from a human donor in good health.

Here the CDR3 reads CASSQDSLLGEYNEQFF. The chain links TRBV4-3 to TRBJ2-1; TCRdb selects TRBD2, and the lack of DNA leaves this call unchecked. Germline V gene lookup returns CDR1 LGHNA and CDR2 YSLEER. The CDR3 covers 17 residues.

The chain recombines TRBV4-1 with TRBJ2-7; the D call from TCRdb, TRBD1, cannot be confirmed without DNA. The V gene's germline CDR1 is MGHRA and CDR2 YSYEKL. CDR3 length: 15 amino acids. CDR3 protein: CASSQEGTPHYEQYF.

This clonotype is identified as medium-sized from frequency. This rearrangement joins TRBV30 to TRBJ2-1; the TRBD2 assignment by TCRdb is unverifiable without DNA. The CDR3 runs 14 residues. Per germline, CDR1 GTSNPN and CDR2 SVGIG (reference sequence). The chain's CDR3 is CAWSPLAGVGEQFF. Looking up the rest from reference TRBV30 and TRBJ2-1 gives the full variable domain: SQTIHQWPATLVQPVGSPLSLECTVEGTSNPNLYWYRQAAGRGLQLLFYSVGIGQISSEVPQNLSASRPQDRQFILSSKKLLLSDSGFYLCAWSPLAGVGEQFFGPGTRLTVL.

The chain is built from TRBV30 and TRBJ2-1; TCRdb outputs TRBD1, but without DNA this stays unchecked. Germline CDR1 is GTSNPN and CDR2 is SVGIG (reference sequence). The CDR3 has 14 amino acids. The chain's CDR3 is CAWSLDPRINEQFF.

V usage is TRBV6-2 or TRBV6-3 and J usage is TRBJ2-1; TCRdb gives TRBD2 as the D gene, but with no DNA this cannot be confirmed. CDR3 size: 15 residues. Germline-derived CDR1 and CDR2 are MNHEY and SVGEGT. The CDR3 sequence: CASSNNIAGTNEQFF.

This chain joins TRBV5-5 and TRBJ1-2. The CDR3 consists of 12 residues. Germline CDR1 SGHKS, CDR2 YYEKEE (reference sequence). The CDR3: CASSLWGDGYTF.

V usage is TRBV7-6 and J usage is TRBJ2-1. Germline loops: CDR1 SGHVS, CDR2 FNYEAQ. The CDR3 length is 14 residues. The CDR3 sequence: CASSFGRSYNEQFF.

This clonotype is medium-sized by frequency. V usage is TRBV24-1 and J usage is TRBJ2-1; lacking DNA, the TRBD2 call made by TCRdb goes unchecked. CDR3 length equals 18 residues. In germline, CDR1 is KGHDR, CDR2 SFDVKD. The CDR3 loop reads CATSDFIAGGPHNNEQFF.

This chain connects TRBV11-2 to TRBJ2-1; the D gene TCRdb calls, TRBD2, cannot be checked with no DNA. This CDR3 comprises 14 residues. Germline V gene lookup returns CDR1 SGHAT and CDR2 FQNNGV. Here the CDR3 reads CASRTSGTYNEQFF.

The chain joins TRBV14 to TRBJ2-5. The V gene's germline CDR1 is SGHDN and CDR2 FVKESK. The CDR3 has 14 amino acids. The CDR3 sequence is CASSQEVWGETQYF.

By frequency, this clonotype registers medium-sized. V and J are TRBV9 and TRBJ2-1; the TCRdb D gene call, TRBD1, has no DNA to confirm it. The CDR3 runs to 14 residues. Germline CDR1 is SGDLS and CDR2 is YYNGEE. The CDR3 reads CASSSPGGYNEQFF.

The chain couples TRBV28 to TRBJ2-3; lacking DNA, the TRBD2 call made by TCRdb goes unchecked. CDR3 length equals 14 residues. Germline values: CDR1 MDHEN, CDR2 SYDVKM. This chain's CDR3 is CASSPLTITDTQYF.

V is TRBV20-1 and J is TRBJ1-3; TCRdb returns TRBD1, unconfirmable since there is no DNA. The CDR3 is 15 amino acids. Looked up from germline, CDR1 is DFQATT and CDR2 is SNEGSKA (reference sequence). The CDR3 region is CSVWTGVNSGNTIYF.

This chain links TRBV6-5 with TRBJ1-4; absent DNA, TCRdb's TRBD1 call cannot be checked. The CDR3 covers 13 residues. CDR1 and CDR2 (germline): MNHEY, SVGAGI. The CDR3 loop is CASSPGTVEKLFF.

CDR3 residues: CASSVQETQYF. This sequence joins TRBV5-6 and TRBJ2-5. CDR1 is SGHDT, CDR2 YYEEEE, per germline. This CDR3 spans 11 amino acids.

V is TRBV4-1 and J is TRBJ2-7; absent DNA, TCRdb's TRBD1 call cannot be checked. This CDR3 has 16 amino acids. The germline CDR1 and CDR2 sequences are MGHRA and YSYEKL. CDR3 residues: CASSQTPGQGDYEQYF.

The rearrangement joins TRBV25-1 to TRBJ2-7; TCRdb picks TRBD1, but there is no DNA to check that call. This CDR3 comprises 12 residues. Germline CDR1 reads MGHDK; CDR2 reads SYGVNS. Here the CDR3 reads CASKDPGYEQYF.

V usage is TRBV24-1 and J usage is TRBJ2-1; as DNA is missing, the TRBD1 call by TCRdb cannot be tested. This CDR3 is built from 14 residues. Per germline, CDR1 KGHDR and CDR2 SFDVKD. CDR3 region: CATTQTGGYNEQFF.

This chain's CDR3 is CASSEGPEETQYF. The chain joins TRBV2 to TRBJ2-5. Per the germline V gene, CDR1 is SNHLY and CDR2 is FYNNEI. CDR3 size: 13 residues.

The chain employs TRBV5-4 and TRBJ2-1. The CDR3 is made up of 13 amino acids. From germline, CDR1 is SGHNT and CDR2 YYREEE (reference sequence). This CDR3 is CASSSSSYNEQFF. Full variable domain (missing parts from reference TRBV5-4 and TRBJ2-1): ETGVTQSPTHLIKTRGQQVTLRCSSQSGHNTVSWYQQALGQGPQFIFQYYREEENGRGNFPPRFSGLQFPNYSSELNVNALELDDSALYLCASSSSSYNEQFFGPGTRLTVL.

According to its frequency, this clonotype is medium-sized (0.01 to 0.1%). This rearrangement joins TRBV5-1 to TRBJ1-1; TCRdb indicates TRBD1, and absent DNA this call remains unverified. Per germline, CDR1 SGHRS and CDR2 YFSETQ. This CDR3 has 14 residues. This chain's CDR3 is CASSLLGGNTEAFF.

The chain is built from TRBV5-6 and TRBJ2-7. The CDR3 length is 13 residues. Germline CDR1 is SGHDT and CDR2 is YYEEEE. The CDR3 here is CASSHRPTYEQYF.

The chain combines TRBV7-3 with TRBJ2-2. Germline CDR1 and CDR2: SGHTA and FQGTGA. CDR3 length: 12 residues. The CDR3 here is CASSFHSGGLFF.

The CDR3: CASRNGPRHEQYF. The chain links TRBV6-5 to TRBJ2-7. The CDR3 covers 13 residues. The germline gives CDR1 MNHEY, CDR2 SVGAGI.

The chain employs TRBV6-1 and TRBJ1-2; with no DNA, the TCRdb D assignment of TRBD1 cannot be verified. This CDR3 comprises 14 residues. From germline, CDR1 is MNHNS and CDR2 SASEGT. This CDR3 reads CASTSGTGFFGYTF.

CDR3 amino acids: CASSELYRAAETQYF. The chain employs TRBV2 and TRBJ2-5; TCRdb outputs TRBD1, but without DNA this stays unchecked. The CDR3 sequence is 15 residues long. The germline V gene encodes CDR1 SNHLY and CDR2 FYNNEI. Drawing the rest from reference TRBV2 and TRBJ2-5, the complete variable domain is EPEVTQTPSHQVTQMGQEVILRCVPISNHLYFYWYRQILGQKVEFLVSFYNNEISEKSEIFDDQFSVERPDGSNFTLKIRSTKLEDSAMYFCASSELYRAAETQYFGPGTRLLVL.

The gene calls are TRBV5-5 and TRBJ2-3; lacking DNA, the TRBD2 call made by TCRdb goes unchecked. CDR3 length: 17 amino acids. Germline lookup yields CDR1 SGHKS and CDR2 YYEKEE (reference sequence). The CDR3 loop reads CASSLAPSASSTDTQYF.

V and J are TRBV11-2 and TRBJ2-2. The CDR3 spans 16 residues. Looked up from germline, CDR1 is SGHAT and CDR2 is FQNNGV. The CDR3 region is CASSFTSYQNTGELFF. Using reference TRBV11-2 and TRBJ2-2 for the parts outside the CDR3, the full variable domain is EAGVAQSPRYKIIEKRQSVAFWCNPISGHATLYWYQQILGQGPKLLIQFQNNGVVDDSQLPKDRFSAERLKGVDSTLKIQPAKLEDSAVYLCASSFTSYQNTGELFFGEGSRLTVL.

The CDR3 is CASRLGDNEQFF. The V call is TRBV19, the J call TRBJ2-1; TCRdb calls TRBD2, which cannot be checked without DNA. This CDR3 has 12 amino acids. CDR1 is LNHDA, CDR2 SQIVND, per germline (reference sequence).

This clonotype shows up as medium-sized by frequency. V is TRBV6-5 and J is TRBJ1-4; TCRdb's D gene call, TRBD1, goes unchecked for lack of DNA. Per the germline V gene, CDR1 is MNHEY and CDR2 is SVGAGI. The CDR3 runs to 14 residues. CDR3 residues: CASSYTEGREKLFF.

This clonotype is identified as medium-sized from frequency. The CDR3 region is CASSLGPYGEQYF. V and J are TRBV28 and TRBJ2-7. The V gene's germline CDR1 is MDHEN and CDR2 SYDVKM. The CDR3 length is 13 residues.